The entry below gives a single T cell receptor (beta chain) sequence along with its context. The record originates from a study of blood T cell repertoires in COVID-19. Study in general: Collection of acute and convalescent COVID-19 samples took place in the United States, Italy and Spain. Sample material is recorded as cDNA or gDNA derived from T cells, B-cell-depleted T cells, or PBMCs.

Seattle's cohort entered during active infection and was followed longitudinally. The CDR3 consists of 16 residues. Deletions cut 6 bases from V and 4 bases from J, with 21 bases between. The V gene's germline CDR1 is MNHEY and CDR2 SMNVEV (reference sequence). Method: immunoSEQ multiplex PCR; TCRdb's copy keeps in-frame clones and lacks some. The table lists approximately 150,000 clones, around 90% of them singletons, with 2% to 3% in the top ten. This receptor was identified in a woman of 80 years or more with COVID-19, enrolled during active disease. This chain joins TRBV27 and TRBJ1-1, with a possible D match to TRBD1 (6 bases). The sequencing sample was made of peripheral blood. CDR3: CASSLTRGGLGTEAFF. CDR3 sequence (DNA): TGTGCCAGCAGCCTGACGCGGGGGGGGCTGGGCACTGAAGCTTTCTTT.